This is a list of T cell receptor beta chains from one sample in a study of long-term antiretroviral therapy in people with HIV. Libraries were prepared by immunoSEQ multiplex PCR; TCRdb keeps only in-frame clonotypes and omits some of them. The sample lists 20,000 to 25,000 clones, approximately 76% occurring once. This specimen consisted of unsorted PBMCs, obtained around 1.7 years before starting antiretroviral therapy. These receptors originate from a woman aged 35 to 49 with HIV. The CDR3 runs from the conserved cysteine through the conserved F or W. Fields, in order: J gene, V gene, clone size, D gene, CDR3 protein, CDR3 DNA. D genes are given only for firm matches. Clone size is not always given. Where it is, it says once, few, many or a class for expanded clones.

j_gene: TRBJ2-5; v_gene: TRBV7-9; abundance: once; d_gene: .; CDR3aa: CASKGEETQYF; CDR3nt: TGTGCCAGCAAGGGAGAAGAGACCCAGTACTTC
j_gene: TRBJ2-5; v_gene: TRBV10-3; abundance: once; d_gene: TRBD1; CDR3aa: CAISEIIGQGATQYF; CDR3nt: TGTGCCATCAGTGAGATTATCGGACAGGGGGCGACCCAGTACTTC
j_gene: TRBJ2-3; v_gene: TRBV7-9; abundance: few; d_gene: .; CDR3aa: CASSFRDFTDTQYF; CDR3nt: TGTGCCAGCAGCTTCCGGGACTTCACAGATACGCAGTATTTT
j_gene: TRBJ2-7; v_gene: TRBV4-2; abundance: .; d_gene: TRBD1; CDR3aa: CASSPGQDYEQYF; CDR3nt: TGTGCCAGCAGCCCCGGACAGGATTACGAGCAGTACTTC
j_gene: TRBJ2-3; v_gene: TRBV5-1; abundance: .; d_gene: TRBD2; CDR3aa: CASSSGGATDTQYF; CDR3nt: TGCGCCAGCAGCAGCGGGGGGGCGACAGATACGCAGTATTTT
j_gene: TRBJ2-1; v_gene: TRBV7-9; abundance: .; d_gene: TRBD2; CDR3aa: CASSLTTSGGNEQFF; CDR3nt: TGTGCCAGCAGCTTAACGACTAGCGGGGGTAATGAGCAGTTCTTC
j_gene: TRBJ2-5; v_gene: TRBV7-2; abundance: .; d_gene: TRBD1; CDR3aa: CASRDKDRGGETQYF; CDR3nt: TGTGCCAGCAGAGATAAGGACAGGGGGGGAGAGACCCAGTACTTC
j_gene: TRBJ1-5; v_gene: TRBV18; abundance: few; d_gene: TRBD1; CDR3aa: CASARTGGNQPQHF; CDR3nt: TGTGCCAGCGCACGGACAGGGGGCAATCAGCCCCAGCATTTT
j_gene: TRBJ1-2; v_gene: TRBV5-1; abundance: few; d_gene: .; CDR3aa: CASRGRTVNYGYTF; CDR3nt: TGCGCCAGCAGGGGGAGGACGGTGAACTATGGCTACACCTTC
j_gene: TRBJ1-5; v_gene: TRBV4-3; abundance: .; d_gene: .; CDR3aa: CASSQDGSNQPQHF; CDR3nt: TGCGCCAGCAGCCAGGACGGGTCAAATCAGCCCCAGCATTTT
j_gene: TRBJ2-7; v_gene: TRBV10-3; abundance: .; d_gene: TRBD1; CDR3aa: CAIHTPDRSEGEQYF; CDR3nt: TGTGCCATCCATACACCGGACAGGAGCGAGGGTGAGCAGTACTTC
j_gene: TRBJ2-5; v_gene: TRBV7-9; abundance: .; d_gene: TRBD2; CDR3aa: CASSPRLAGGPKTQYF; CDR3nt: TGTGCCAGCAGCCCCAGACTAGCGGGGGGCCCAAAGACCCAGTACTTC